The 4 T cell receptor beta chains given below trace back to one sample, sequenced in a study of T cell responses to AZD1222 COVID-19 vaccine. Clones were read by immunoSEQ multiplex PCR, and TCRdb kept only the in-frame ones, dropping some. The repertoire includes approximately 100,000 clones, roughly nine tenths of them detected once, and 1% to 1.5% sits in the top ten. The sequencing used peripheral blood, collected on day 0 of AZD1222 vaccination. The receptors derive from an adult in good health.

The CDR3 loop reads CASSYSNPGVGTEAFF. The CDR3 DNA reads as TGTGCCAGCAGTTACTCGAATCCGGGGGTGGGTACTGAAGCTTTCTTT. This chain connects TRBV6-6 to TRBJ1-1, with D tentatively TRBD1 (5 bases). V shed 0 bases and J shed 5 bases, with 16 bases lying between them. This CDR3 region has 16 residues. Germline V lookup: CDR1 MNHNY, CDR2 SVGAGI (reference sequence).

The V call is TRBV28, the J call TRBJ1-6, with 9 bases identical to TRBD1. The junction had 8 bases not matched to a gene; V was cut back by 4 bases and J by 7 bases. This CDR3 comprises 16 residues. Germline lookup yields CDR1 MDHEN and CDR2 SYDVKM. The CDR3: CASSSPGQGQNSPLHF. The CDR3 DNA sequence: TGTGCCAGCAGTTCCCCGGGACAGGGCCAAAATTCACCCCTCCACTTT.

DNA for the CDR3: TGTGCCAGCAGTCAAGAACAGGGGTCCTATAATTCACCCCTCCACTTT. Its translation is CASSQEQGSYNSPLHF. V usage is TRBV2 and J usage is TRBJ1-6; 7 bases are shared with TRBD1. V was clipped by 5 bases and J by 1 base; unmatched bases: 5. In germline, CDR1 is SNHLY, CDR2 FYNNEI. The CDR3 contains 16 residues.

The CDR3: CASRRHHTEAFF. Here the CDR3 DNA reads TGTGCCAGCAGACGACATCACACTGAAGCTTTCTTT. The rearrangement uses TRBV6-5 and TRBJ1-1; D not resolved. CDR1 and CDR2 from the germline V gene are MNHEY and SVGAGI. Between the trimmed V and J ends, which lost 6 bases and 3 bases, there was a span of 8 bases. The CDR3 has 12 residues.